Listed below are T cell receptor beta chains from one sample, sequenced in a study of blood T cell repertoires in COVID-19. Using immunoSEQ multiplex PCR, the repertoire was profiled, and TCRdb retains in-frame clones only, with some absent. The sample lists about 120,000 clones, roughly four fifths occurring once. Sequencing was done on a sample of peripheral blood. These receptors were taken from a human donor in a cohort sampled during active COVID-19. The CDR3 runs from the conserved cysteine through the conserved F or W. The D gene is left open where the match is weak. The size entry is marked missing in some rows and otherwise reads once, few, many or a size class.

>NA|TRBJ2-1|TRBV21-1|NA
TGTGCCAGCAGCAAAAACCGGACTAGCGGGGCAATCAATGAGCAGTTCTTC
CASSKNRTSGAINEQFF
>NA|TRBJ1-2|TRBV6-5|TRBD1
TGTGCCAGCAGCGAGACAGGGTTCCATGGCTACACCTTC
CASSETGFHGYTF
>NA|TRBJ2-1|TRBV3-1/TRBV3-2|NA
TGTGCCAGCAGCCAGGAGTTAGGAGGGTACAATGAGCAGTTCTTC
CASSQELGGYNEQFF
>NA|TRBJ1-2|TRBV19|NA
TGTGCCAGTAGTATAGGCGGGAGAGAGGGCTATGGCTACACCTTC
CASSIGGREGYGYTF
>NA|TRBJ2-3|TRBV7-9|NA
TGTGCCAGCCCCTCCGACAGCCTGAGCACAGATACGCAGTATTTT
CASPSDSLSTDTQYF
>NA|TRBJ2-2|TRBV9|NA
TGTGCCAGCAGCGTACTCCTCGGGGATGGGGAGCTGTTTTTT
CASSVLLGDGELFF
>NA|TRBJ2-2|TRBV11-2|NA
TGTGCCAGCAGCCAGATGGGGCAGCCCGGGGAGCTGTTTTTT
CASSQMGQPGELFF
>NA|TRBJ2-3|TRBV7-9|NA
TGTGCCAGCAGCTTAGGGCAGGGGCTATTCATGGGTACGCAGTATTTT
CASSLGQGLFMGTQYF
>NA|TRBJ2-3|TRBV9|TRBD2
TGTGCCAGCAGCGTGGGCGGGGGGGCCACAGATACGCAGTATTTT
CASSVGGGATDTQYF
>NA|TRBJ1-6|TRBV7-9|NA
TGTGCCAGCAGCCTAGACAGTGGTAATTCACCCCTCCACTTT
CASSLDSGNSPLHF
>NA|TRBJ1-4|TRBV7-8|NA
TGTGCCAGCAGCTTAGTCGGACAAGAGAATGAAAAACTGTTTTTT
CASSLVGQENEKLFF
>NA|TRBJ1-1|TRBV5-1|TRBD1
TGCGCCAGCAGCTCGCGGGACAGGGTTAACACTGAAGCTTTCTTT
CASSSRDRVNTEAFF
>NA|TRBJ2-2|TRBV7-9|TRBD2
TGTGCCAGCATCCCTCCCGGACTAGGATCATCCCGCGGGGAGCTGTTTTTT
CASIPPGLGSSRGELFF
>NA|TRBJ2-7|TRBV3-1/TRBV3-2|NA
TGTGCCAGCAGCCGATCCGGGACTTACTACGAGCAGTACTTC
CASSRSGTYYEQYF
>NA|TRBJ1-2|TRBV27|TRBD1
TGTGCCAGCAGTCCGCGGGACAGACCCCATGGCTACACCTTC
CASSPRDRPHGYTF
>NA|TRBJ1-6|TRBV7-9|NA
TGTGCCAGCAGCTTAGTGGGTGTGGAGGGTTCACCCCTCCACTTT
CASSLVGVEGSPLHF
>once|TRBJ2-5|TRBV6-2/TRBV6-3|TRBD2
TGTGCCAGCAGTTACAACCTAGCGGGACAAGAGACCCAGTACTTC
CASSYNLAGQETQYF
>NA|TRBJ2-3|TRBV9|NA
TGTGCCAGCAGCGTAGGTCAGGGATTGTTAGATACGCAGTATTTT
CASSVGQGLLDTQYF
>few|TRBJ1-2|TRBV3-1/TRBV3-2|NA
TGTGCCAGCAGCCAACCTGCAGGCTATGGCTACACCTTC
CASSQPAGYGYTF
>NA|TRBJ1-1|TRBV19|NA
TGTGCCAGTAGTGAACAGGGTCGGGCTTTCTTT
CASSEQGRAFF
>NA|TRBJ2-3|TRBV3-1/TRBV3-2|NA
TGTGCCAGCAGCTGGGACTTCTTTAGCACAGATACGCAGTATTTT
CASSWDFFSTDTQYF
>NA|TRBJ2-3|TRBV9|TRBD2
TGTGCCAGCAGCGTAGGATCTAGCGGGGACACAGATACGCAGTATTTT
CASSVGSSGDTDTQYF
>NA|TRBJ1-1|TRBV13|NA
TGTGCCAGCAGCTTACCTGACTTGGCCCCTGAAGCTTTCTTT
CASSLPDLAPEAFF
>once|TRBJ2-5|TRBV5-6|TRBD2
TGTGCCAGCAGCTTGTACGGGGGGGTCCAAGAGACCCAGTACTTC
CASSLYGGVQETQYF
>NA|TRBJ1-3|TRBV9|TRBD1
TGTGCCAGCAGCCCCTGGGACAGGGGGTACACCATATATTTT
CASSPWDRGYTIYF
>NA|TRBJ2-6|TRBV19|TRBD1
TGTGCCAGTACCAACAGGGGGAAGACCGGGGCCAACGTCCTGACTTTC
CASTNRGKTGANVLTF
>few|TRBJ1-3|TRBV13|NA
TGTGCCAGCAGCCTAGATGCTAGCACCATATATTTT
CASSLDASTIYF
>NA|TRBJ2-5|TRBV5-1|NA
TGCGCCAGCGCGGTGGACAGAGGAACGGAGACCCAGTACTTC
CASAVDRGTETQYF
>NA|TRBJ2-5|TRBV19|NA
TGTGCCAGTAGTATAATGGCAGGGGGGTCGCGAGAGACCCAGTACTTC
CASSIMAGGSRETQYF
>NA|TRBJ2-5|TRBV7-8|TRBD2
TGTGCCAGCAGGAAGGGACTAGCGGTTGTTACAGCCCAAGAGACCCAGTACTTC
CASRKGLAVVTAQETQYF
>NA|TRBJ1-5|TRBV3-1/TRBV3-2|TRBD1
TGTGCCAGCAGCCAAGCAGGGGGCCATCAGCCCCAGCATTTT
CASSQAGGHQPQHF
>NA|TRBJ1-1|TRBV7-8|NA
TGTGCCAGCAGCTTAGAACAGTGGAACACTGAAGCTTTCTTT
CASSLEQWNTEAFF
>NA|TRBJ2-7|TRBV10-3|TRBD2
TGTGCCATCAGTTCACTAGCGGGGGAATACGAGCAGTACTTC
CAISSLAGEYEQYF
>NA|TRBJ1-4|TRBV7-9|TRBD1
TGTGCCAGCAGCCCCGAGACAGGGAAGAAACTGTTTTTT
CASSPETGKKLFF
>NA|TRBJ1-1|TRBV7-2|NA
TGTGCCAGCAGCCCCCAGGAGGGAATGGGTGAAGCTTTCTTT
CASSPQEGMGEAFF